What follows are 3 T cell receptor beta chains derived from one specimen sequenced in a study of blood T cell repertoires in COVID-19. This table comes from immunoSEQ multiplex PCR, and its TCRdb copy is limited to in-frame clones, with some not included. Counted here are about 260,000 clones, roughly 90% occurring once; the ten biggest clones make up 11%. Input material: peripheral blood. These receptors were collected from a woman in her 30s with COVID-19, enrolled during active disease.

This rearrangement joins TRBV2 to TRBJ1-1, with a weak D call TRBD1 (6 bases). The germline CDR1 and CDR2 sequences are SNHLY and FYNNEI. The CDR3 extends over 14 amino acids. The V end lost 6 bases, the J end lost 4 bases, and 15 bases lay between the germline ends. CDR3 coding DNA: TGTGCCAGCAGGGATCCCAGGGGATCCACTGAAGCTTTCTTT. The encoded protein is CASRDPRGSTEAFF. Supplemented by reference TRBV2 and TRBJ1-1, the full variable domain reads EPEVTQTPSHQVTQMGQEVILRCVPISNHLYFYWYRQILGQKVEFLVSFYNNEISEKSEIFDDQFSVERPDGSNFTLKIRSTKLEDSAMYFCASRDPRGSTEAFFGQGTRLTVV.

CDR3 protein: CASSARNTDTQYF. CDR3 nucleotides: TGTGCCAGCAGTGCTAGAAACACAGATACGCAGTATTTT. The rearrangement joins TRBV6-4 to TRBJ2-3; D gene unclear. The length of the CDR3 is 13 residues. Germline V gives CDR1 MRHNA, CDR2 SNTAGT. Trimming pared 4 bases from V and 2 bases from J, leaving 7 bases between.

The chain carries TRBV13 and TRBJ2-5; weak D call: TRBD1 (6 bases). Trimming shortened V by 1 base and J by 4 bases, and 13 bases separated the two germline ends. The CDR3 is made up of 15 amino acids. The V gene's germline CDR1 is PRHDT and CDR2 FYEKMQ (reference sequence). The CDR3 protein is CASSLVQGWGETQYF. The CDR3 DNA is TGTGCCAGCAGCTTAGTACAGGGATGGGGAGAGACCCAGTACTTC.